The sequence of this TCR beta chain was determined in a study of T cells expressing NK-cell markers. Across the study: Sorted CD3+CD56-NKG2C+, CD3+CD56+NKG2C+ and CD3+CD56+NKG2C- T cells supplied the TCR beta repertoires. Serological testing identified most of the eight sequenced donors as HCMV-seropositive and one as seronegative. Points from the study as a whole: There were four donors in whom these clonotypes also led the CD3+CD56-NKG2C+ fraction.

TCRdb re-called the 5' RACE reads; one entry per CDR3 protein, DNA not given. Its clone listing holds 200,000 to 300,000 distinct CDR3 sequences. Comment on this clonotype: Its target is unknown.

There are 12 residues in the CDR3. Source material: blood T cells: a sorted CD56 or NKG2C T cell subset, CD4+ or CD8+ T cells, or bulk PBMC T cells (not recorded which). This chain joins TRBV12-3 or TRBV12-4 and TRBJ2-1; TCRdb's D call, TRBD2, is unchecked because there is no DNA. The origin of this receptor is a woman between 18 and 75 years old in good health. The CDR3 here is CASTLQLGEQFF.